This T cell receptor beta chain was identified in a study of type 1 and type 2 diabetes patients. Whole-study context: Donors were type 1 diabetes, type 2 diabetes, or nondiabetic controls. Magnetic bead positive selection isolated CD4+ or CD8+ T cells from PBMCs.

Amplification started from genomic DNA. The TCR beta CDR3 region was amplified using 30 forward and 13 reverse primers. TCRdb processed the multiplex PCR reads anew with MiXCR; each CDR3 protein has one entry. The data show 250,000 or so distinct CDR3 sequences, over 45% seen once. Study conclusions and caveats: Some expanded clones seen only in T1D might occur in additional T2D or control samples.

Around 10 milliliters of peripheral blood were drawn from each donor. Of note for this clonotype: Its specificity is not known. At one end, the junction sequence differs from germline, possibly due to a read error.

The specimen sequenced was peripheral blood mononuclear cells (PBMCs). This receptor was obtained from a man younger than 30 with type 2 diabetes.

For the CDR3, the DNA is TGTGCCACCAGTTCACAGGGGACCTACGAGCAGTACTTC. Amino acids: CATSSQGTYEQYF. The genes are TRBV6-5 and TRBJ2-7; 7 nucleotides align to TRBD1. The length of the CDR3 is 13 residues. Germline V lookup: CDR1 MNHEY, CDR2 SVGAGI.